This T cell receptor beta chain stems from a study of blood T cell repertoires in COVID-19 (dated by TCRdb to 2020 to 2022). Background for the entire study: Collaborator samples came from the United States, Italy and Spain and covered acute and convalescent phases of COVID-19. The samples were drawn from the first 160 participants of the ongoing ImmuneRACE study and from roughly 1,300 subjects provided by 6 global collaborators. The prospective study material was composed of cDNA or gDNA derived from T cells, B-cell-depleted T cells, or PBMCs. HLA class I and class II types, where available, came from metadata supplied by the sample provider rather than from assay-based typing. The repertoires were released in a freely available public database meant as a resource for research on the immune response to SARS-CoV-2. A de-identified subject ID, COVID-19 status, age in years and sex were almost always included in the sample metadata. Deeply sampled blood TCRbeta repertoires from subjects exposed to, actively infected with, or recovered from COVID-19 were included in the dataset.

About this clone: There is no known antigen for this receptor. The sample holds no much larger clone one base away, and base qualities are not on file.

Overall results and qualifications from the work: The quantity of clinical and demographic metadata differed by source and by participant and was supplied without curation.

The collaborating institutions used their own protocols to collect whole blood in K2EDTA tubes. Collaborator samples were shipped for TCRbeta analysis as frozen whole blood, isolated PBMCs, or DNA extracted from either sample type. Unmatched junction bases come to 7, with V trimmed by 4 bases and J by 1 base. Inclusive of the bounding cysteine and phenylalanine, the CDR3 is 16 residues long. Here the CDR3 DNA is all that survives: 48 bases in frame from base 1. CDR1 MNHEY and CDR2 SVGEGT were looked up in the germline V gene. TCRbeta CDR3 regions were amplified from genomic DNA by means of the immunoSEQ Assay, a bias-controlled multiplex PCR. From the authors' description of their analysis: The number of nucleated cells in each sample was estimated by amplification of reference gene primers within the assay. Sequence reads were collapsed and filtered to measure the absolute abundance of every unique TCRbeta CDR3 rearrangement. For each sample, productive Simpson clonality was calculated as the square root of Simpson's diversity index across productive rearrangements. The table was pulled from immuneACCESS by TCRdb, which kept in-frame rearrangements only. Such tables lose some clones; where checked, under half of the loss comes from unresolved V genes, and the rest has no known cause. V and J calls and clone size are those listed in that table; D and trimming were worked out from the DNA. This sample is represented by around 150,000 clones; approximately 86% of them were singletons. 0.99% of the sample goes to the ten largest clones.

Material: peripheral blood. The clonotype was recovered from a young man with acute or convalescent COVID-19. This receptor chain uses TRBV6-2 or TRBV6-3 and TRBJ1-2; 9 middle bases align to TRBD1. The sequenced DNA is TGTGCCAGCAGTTTACAACAGGGGGCCTTTAACTATGGCTACACCTTC. Its protein product is CASSLQQGAFNYGYTF.